One and the same sample provided the 3 T cell receptor beta chains below, sequenced in a study of blood T cell repertoires in COVID-19. Profiled with immunoSEQ multiplex PCR; TCRdb holds only in-frame clones, not every one. The sample lists around 190,000 clones; approximately 80% were seen once. The source material was peripheral blood. The receptors shown here come from a woman in her 50s with acute or convalescent COVID-19.

The V gene is TRBV19, the J gene TRBJ2-7, with 9 bases lining up with TRBD2. V dropped 5 bases and J dropped 3; count of bases not matched to a gene: 11. CDR3 length: 16 amino acids. Germline V gene sequence: CDR1 LNHDA, CDR2 SQIVND (reference sequence). CDR3 residues: CASSVREAGGIYEQYF. The CDR3 bases are TGTGCCAGTAGTGTGAGAGAAGCGGGAGGAATCTACGAGCAGTACTTC. The full variable domain, its missing parts supplied by reference TRBV19 and TRBJ2-7, is DGGITQSPKYLFRKEGQNVTLSCEQNLNHDAMYWYRQDPGQGLRLIYYSQIVNDFQKGDIAEGYSVSREKKESFPLTVTSAQKNPTAFYLCASSVREAGGIYEQYFGPGTRLTVT.

The rearrangement joins TRBV5-1 to TRBJ2-1; tentatively, D is TRBD2 (5 bases). The V end was cut by 4 bases, the J end by 3 bases, with 11 bases between. Germline V gives CDR1 SGHRS, CDR2 YFSETQ. There are 14 residues in the CDR3. This CDR3 reads CASSAVSGYNEQFF. DNA for the CDR3: TGCGCCAGCAGCGCCGTCAGCGGCTACAATGAGCAGTTCTTC. Full variable domain (outside the CDR3, taken from reference TRBV5-1 and TRBJ2-1): KAGVTQTPRYLIKTRGQQVTLSCSPISGHRSVSWYQQTPGQGLQFLFEYFSETQRNKGNFPGRFSGRQFSNSRSEMNVSTLELGDSALYLCASSAVSGYNEQFFGPGTRLTVL.

This chain joins TRBV11-2 and TRBJ2-5; TRBD2 agrees at 10 bases. J was trimmed by 5 bases and V by 3 bases; bases with no gene match: 6. Per germline, CDR1 SGHAT and CDR2 FQNNGV. CDR3 length equals 15 residues. CDR3 region: CASSFSSGSGETQYF. The CDR3, as DNA: TGTGCCAGCAGCTTTTCTAGCGGGAGCGGGGAGACCCAGTACTTC.